The sequence of this T cell receptor (beta chain) was determined in a study of Graves' ophthalmopathy and Graves' hyperthyroidism. Study conclusions and caveats: Most thyroid clonotypes with frequency above 0.001 were detected in blood too.

This clonotype turned up a few times. Its antigen remains unidentified. Amplified TCR beta CDR3 regions were obtained using RNA transcripts as template. First-round RT-PCR relied on HTBI primers, and a second-round multiplex PCR came next. TCRdb reanalysed the multiplex PCR reads using MiXCR and keeps one entry per CDR3 protein. The repertoire has roughly 400,000 distinct CDR3 sequences, roughly 15% of them found once; the top ten carry 2% to 2.5%. V gave up 4 bases and J gave up 2 bases; unmatched junction bases: 3. The CDR3 covers 15 residues. Germline V gene sequence: CDR1 MNHEY, CDR2 SVGAGI. Researchers turned away patients with other autoimmune diseases, uncontrolled infections, pregnancy or lactation.

The receptor comes from an adult woman with stable Graves' hyperthyroidism. V and J are TRBV6-5 and TRBJ2-5; 11 positions agree with TRBD1. The sequencing sample was made of peripheral blood. For the CDR3, the DNA is TGTGCCAGCAGTTCGGACAGGGGGCCGCAAGAGACCCAGTACTTC. Residues: CASSSDRGPQETQYF.